Below, one TCR beta chain is given with its context. The antigen remains unidentified. This sample is drawn from a study of tumor-infiltrating lymphocytes in localized non-small cell lung cancer. Study findings and constraints: Different pieces of the same tissue were used for each assay.

The CDR3 has 14 amino acids. The V end lost 0 bases, the J end lost 7 bases, and 13 bases lay between the germline ends. Germline CDR1 SGHRS, CDR2 YFSETQ. Some clones are missing from TCRdb's copy, which holds only in-frame ones; the method was immunoSEQ multiplex PCR. The sample lists about 16,000 clones, approximately 79% occurring once. Sequencing was performed on lung tumor tissue. This chain uses TRBV5-1 with TRBJ1-2; perhaps TRBD1 as D (5 bases). The receptor was isolated from a human donor with non-small cell lung cancer. CDR3 coding DNA: TGCGCCAGCAGCTTGGGAGAGGGGAAGTTTGGCTACACCTTC. It translates to CASSLGEGKFGYTF.